These 14 T cell receptor beta chains came from one sample sequenced in a study of OX40 agonist ivuxolimab in advanced cancers. This table comes from immunoSEQ multiplex PCR, and its TCRdb copy is limited to in-frame clones, with some not included. The sample consists of around 39,000 clones, more than 65% of them appearing once. The specimen comprised CD4+ or CD8+ T cells sorted from blood, sampled in a trial of the OX40 agonist ivuxolimab. The source is an adult with an advanced solid tumor such as melanoma, head and neck, liver or kidney cancer.

CDR3 nucleotide sequence: TGTGCCAGTAGGGGATCAGGGAGCTCCTACAATGAGCAGTTCTTC. This gives the protein CASRGSGSSYNEQFF. This chain joins TRBV19 and TRBJ2-1, with D perhaps TRBD1 or TRBD2 (5 bases each). In germline, CDR1 is LNHDA, CDR2 SQIVND (reference sequence). CDR3 length equals 15 residues. V was pared by 6 bases and J by 0 bases, with 12 bases between. Variable domain in full (rest from reference TRBV19 and TRBJ2-1): DGGITQSPKYLFRKEGQNVTLSCEQNLNHDAMYWYRQDPGQGLRLIYYSQIVNDFQKGDIAEGYSVSREKKESFPLTVTSAQKNPTAFYLCASRGSGSSYNEQFFGPGTRLTVL.

This clone was seen more than once but under ten times. V and J are TRBV7-9 and TRBJ1-1; a weak D match, TRBD1 (5 bases). V gave up 1 base and J gave up 9 bases, with 6 bases separating them. CDR1 SEHNR and CDR2 FQNEAQ come from the germline V gene (reference sequence). CDR3 size: 11 residues. CDR3 bases: TGTGCCAGCAGCTTAGGGGGCCAAGCTTTCTTT. This gives the protein CASSLGGQAFF.

This CDR3 reads CASSIVEGTQYF. The DNA for the CDR3 is TGTGCCAGTAGTATAGTAGAAGGGACCCAGTACTTC. The gene calls are TRBV19 and TRBJ2-5; D is uncertain. From germline, CDR1 is LNHDA and CDR2 SQIVND (reference sequence). Trimming pared 1 base from V and 7 bases from J, leaving 7 bases between. There are 12 residues in the CDR3.

This clone was seen only a few times. The genes are TRBV19 and TRBJ1-5; 7 bases align to TRBD1. Germline lookup yields CDR1 LNHDA and CDR2 SQIVND (reference sequence). With V trimmed by 10 bases and J by 6 bases, 12 bases remained unmatched. The CDR3 is made up of 14 amino acids. CDR3 bases: TGTGCCACCCAGGGGGGACAGTGGGGTCAGCCCCAGCATTTT. It yields the protein CATQGGQWGQPQHF.

The chain combines TRBV25-1 with TRBJ1-4; 10 bases line up with TRBD1. This CDR3 is built from 16 residues. CDR1 and CDR2 (germline): MGHDK, SYGVNS. The V segment lost 5 bases and the J segment 6 bases; nucleotides outside the gene matches: 9. CDR3 amino acids: CASSHISGQGYEKLFF. The CDR3 DNA is TGTGCCAGCAGTCACATCTCGGGACAGGGGTATGAAAAACTGTTTTTT.

V is TRBV30 and J is TRBJ1-6; 7 bases are a match to TRBD1. J gave up 7 bases and V 2 bases, and 11 bases lay outside the gene matches. CDR1 and CDR2 from the germline V gene are GTSNPN and SVGIG (reference sequence). The CDR3 has 16 residues. Written as DNA, the CDR3 is TGTGCCTGGAGTCGAGACATGACAGGGCAAAATTCACCCCTCCACTTT. As protein: CAWSRDMTGQNSPLHF.

The chain combines TRBV29-1 with TRBJ2-7; perhaps TRBD2 as D (5 bases). Deletions cut 3 bases from V and 4 bases from J, with 16 bases between. Germline V lookup: CDR1 SQVTM, CDR2 ANQGSEA. The CDR3 has 14 residues. As DNA, the CDR3 is TGCAGCGTTGAGCGGTCAGCTACTAGTTACGAGCAGTACTTC. This sequence encodes CSVERSATSYEQYF.

This clone was detected only once. The chain combines TRBV6-5 with TRBJ1-2; D remains unclear. Germline CDR1 is MNHEY and CDR2 is SVGAGI. The germline V and J ends were trimmed by 8 bases and 4 bases, with 14 bases remaining between them. This CDR3 is built from 13 residues. The DNA of the CDR3 is TGTGCCAGCGGTCCTCCCGGGAGCTATGGCTACACCTTC. Its protein is CASGPPGSYGYTF.

J is TRBJ1-1 and V is TRBV11-3, with 8 nucleotides matching TRBD1. This CDR3 has 13 amino acids. With 6 bases clipped from V and 4 bases from J, the junction kept 4 bases outside the gene matches. The germline gives CDR1 SGHNT, CDR2 YENEEA. In DNA, the CDR3 is TGTGCCAGCAGTCGAGGACAGGGCACTGAAGCTTTCTTT. This sequence encodes CASSRGQGTEAFF.

The genes are TRBV7-9 and TRBJ2-7; 9 nucleotides agree with TRBD1. V shed 1 base, J shed 3 bases, and the junction held 4 bases outside the gene matches. Germline loops: CDR1 SEHNR, CDR2 FQNEAQ (reference sequence). The CDR3 extends over 15 amino acids. CDR3 sequence (DNA): TGTGCCAGCAGCTTAGTAGGGACAGGGAGCTACGAGCAGTACTTC. Protein product: CASSLVGTGSYEQYF.

In this sample, this clone turned up once. The rearrangement joins TRBV10-1 to TRBJ2-2; TRBD1 aligns across 7 bases. The V gene end was trimmed by 2 bases and the J gene end by 4 bases; junction bases not matched to a gene: 4. This CDR3 comprises 15 residues. Germline lookup yields CDR1 WNHNN and CDR2 SYGVQD (reference sequence). Here the CDR3 reads CASSETGDGTGELFF. CDR3 DNA sequence: TGCGCCAGCAGTGAGACAGGGGACGGCACCGGGGAGCTGTTTTTT.

This chain joins TRBV28 and TRBJ1-1, with D possibly matching TRBD1 (6 bases). This CDR3 has 15 residues. CDR1 is MDHEN, CDR2 SYDVKM, per germline. Trimming took off 4 bases at V and 1 base at J, with 13 bases between the two ends. CDR3 in amino acids: CASSSKLTGNTEAFF. CDR3 sequence (DNA): TGTGCCAGCAGTTCAAAACTGACAGGGAACACTGAAGCTTTCTTT.

This chain joins TRBV6-5 and TRBJ2-1; TRBD2 matches 10 bases. After removal of 5 bases from V and 6 bases from J, the junction contained 7 bases not matched to a gene. The CDR3 totals 15 residues. Germline V gives CDR1 MNHEY, CDR2 SVGAGI. The CDR3 reads CASSPLSGGVNEQFF. The CDR3 bases are TGTGCCAGCAGTCCACTGAGCGGGGGGGTCAATGAGCAGTTCTTC.

The J gene is TRBJ2-7, the V gene TRBV28; 7 bases match TRBD1. Per the germline V gene, CDR1 is MDHEN and CDR2 is SYDVKM. CDR3 length equals 15 residues. The trim removed 4 bases at V and 5 bases at J, leaving 11 bases unmatched. The CDR3 is CASSSYRGNPHEQYF. The CDR3 nucleotides are TGTGCCAGCAGTTCCTACAGGGGCAATCCCCACGAGCAGTACTTC. The full variable domain, in which reference TRBV28 and TRBJ2-7 provide the parts outside the CDR3, is DVKVTQSSRYLVKRTGEKVFLECVQDMDHENMFWYRQDPGLGLRLIYFSYDVKMKEKGDIPEGYSVSREKKERFSLILESASTNQTSMYLCASSSYRGNPHEQYFGPGTRLTVT.